The clone carrying this T cell receptor (beta chain) has just one count. V was clipped by 3 bases and J by 7 bases, with 16 bases between them. CDR3 length: 16 residues. Germline lookup yields CDR1 LNHNV and CDR2 YYDKDF (reference sequence). Sample time point: cycle 4 day 1 (C4D1), after about 6 weeks of nivolumab. Each patient relapsed following autologous stem cell transplantation, and prior brentuximab vedotin exposure differed. Profiling relied on immunoSEQ multiplex PCR, and the TCRdb table lists in-frame clones only, not all of them. This table holds 41,000 or so clones, around 69% found once. The data derive from a study of PD-1 blockade in classical Hodgkin lymphoma.

The receptor was isolated from a human donor with classical Hodgkin lymphoma. The sample in question was peripheral blood mononuclear cells (PBMCs), obtained before the fourth cycle of nivolumab. The rearrangement uses TRBV15 and TRBJ1-6, with D perhaps TRBD1 (6 bases). The CDR3 here is CATSRGQGGGNSPLHF. The CDR3 DNA reads as TGTGCCACCAGCAGGGGTCAAGGGGGAGGCAATTCACCCCTCCACTTT.